The rows below give T cell receptor beta chains drawn from one sample of a study of T cell repertoires in cytomegalovirus infection. Their antigen targets remain unknown. TCRdb passed the reads through MiXCR, listing each CDR3 protein once. The sample includes around 710,000 distinct CDR3 sequences, 25% to 35% of them seen just once. The sample was cultured CD8+ T cells from PBMCs, taken from culture after CMV antigen stimulation. Receptors were obtained from a human donor in good health (CMV status not recorded). Some clones in this sample may be carry-over from other donors' samples. CDR3s include the opening cysteine and the closing phenylalanine or tryptophan. The order of the fields is V gene, D gene, clone size, J gene, CDR3 length, CDR3 protein, CDR3 DNA. The D gene is left open where the match is weak. Clone size appears in some rows only: once, few, many, or a class for an expanded clone.

TRBV3-1	NA	NA	TRBJ1-1	14	CASSQGAMVTEAFF	TGTGCCAGCAGCCAAGGAGCGATGGTCACTGAAGCTTTCTTT
TRBV10-3	TRBD2	few	TRBJ2-3	20	CAISLPFSGTSGGGTDTQYF	TGTGCCATCAGTTTGCCCTTTTCGGGGACTAGCGGGGGGGGCACAGATACGCAGTATTTT
TRBV4-1	NA	few	TRBJ1-5	13	CASSQSSRGPQHF	TGCGCCAGCAGCCAATCCTCCCGGGGGCCCCAGCATTTT
TRBV4-3	NA	few	TRBJ1-1	15	CASSQGVSRGAEAFF	TGCGCCAGCAGCCAAGGTGTATCTCGAGGCGCTGAAGCTTTCTTT
TRBV27	NA	few	TRBJ2-1	14	CASSITRSYNEQFF	TGTGCCAGCAGTATAACGCGTTCCTACAATGAGCAGTTCTTC
TRBV6-2/TRBV6-3	NA	NA	TRBJ2-1	14	CATRGSRFGDEQFF	TGTGCCACCCGGGGGTCACGGTTCGGCGATGAGCAGTTCTTC
TRBV4-2	TRBD2	NA	TRBJ2-3	16	CASSPRTSEPTDTQYF	TGTGCCAGCAGCCCCCGGACTAGCGAGCCCACAGATACGCAGTATTTT
TRBV27	NA	few	TRBJ1-2	14	CASSPPGVGGGYTF	TGTGCCAGCAGTCCCCCAGGGGTTGGGGGTGGCTACACCTTC
TRBV6-6	NA	many	TRBJ2-3	13	CASSLTVTDTQYF	TGTGCCAGTTCACTGACAGTCACAGATACGCAGTATTTT
TRBV7-8	NA	many	TRBJ2-3	15	CASSQLGLSTDTQYF	TGTGCCAGCAGCCAGCTAGGCCTTAGCACAGATACGCAGTATTTT
TRBV6-5	TRBD1	few	TRBJ1-2	12	CASSPTGEGYTF	TGTGCCAGCAGCCCCACAGGGGAGGGCTACACCTTC
TRBV10-3	NA	NA	TRBJ2-2	15	CAISPDTHTTGELFF	TGTGCCATCAGTCCCGACACCCATACCACCGGGGAGCTGTTTTTT
TRBV7-9	NA	many	TRBJ2-2	14	CASSFPKEIGELFF	TGTGCCAGCAGCTTCCCGAAGGAGATCGGGGAGCTGTTTTTT
TRBV7-9	NA	NA	TRBJ1-1	15	CASSPRDKIRTEAFF	TGTGCCAGCAGCCCCCGGGACAAGATAAGGACTGAAGCTTTCTTT
TRBV24-1	NA	few	TRBJ2-3	16	CATSDSPSRSTDTQYF	TGTGCCACCAGTGATTCCCCTAGCCGCTCCACAGATACGCAGTATTTT
TRBV29-1	NA	NA	TRBJ2-5	10	CSAVRETQYF	TGCAGCGCCGTGAGGGAGACCCAGTACTTC